The rows below give T cell receptor beta chains drawn from one sample of a study of technical replicates of blood from a handful of donors. TCRdb keeps only in-frame clones here, not all; method: immunoSEQ multiplex PCR. This table has tens of thousands of clones, 93% appearing once. Sequencing used T cells isolated from PBMCs. Every receptor here comes from a human donor in good health. The CDR3 runs from the conserved cysteine through the conserved F or W. A D gene is named only where the DNA matches it firmly. Size is stated for part of the rows, as once, few or many counts, or as a class when the clone is expanded.

d_call,j_call,v_call,clone_size,cdr3_nt,cdr3_aa
-,TRBJ1-3,TRBV30,-,TGTGCCTGGAGTCTAGACAGTCTTAGCTCTGGAAACACCATATATTTT,CAWSLDSLSSGNTIYF
-,TRBJ2-1,TRBV2,-,TGTGCCAGCCCGCCAGGGGGGCCTTTCAATGAGCAGTTCTTC,CASPPGGPFNEQFF
-,TRBJ2-3,TRBV5-1,-,TGCGCCAGCAGCCTGTCCTTCGTGGGCCCCACAGATACGCAGTATTTT,CASSLSFVGPTDTQYF
TRBD1,TRBJ2-7,TRBV6-5,-,TGTGCCAGCAGTAGGACAGGGTACTACGAGCAGTACTTC,CASSRTGYYEQYF
TRBD2,TRBJ2-1,TRBV4-2,-,TGTGCCAGCAGCCAATCTACCGGGACTAGCGGACACAATGAGCAGTTCTTC,CASSQSTGTSGHNEQFF
TRBD1,TRBJ2-5,TRBV5-4,-,TGTGCCAGCAGCACAACAGGGGTGGGAGAGACCCAGTACTTC,CASSTTGVGETQYF
TRBD2,TRBJ2-4,TRBV27,-,TGTGCCAGCAGTTTAGTTAGCGGGAGGTATTTAGCCAAAAACATTCAGTACTTC,CASSLVSGRYLAKNIQYF
TRBD1,TRBJ2-7,TRBV29-1,-,TGCAGCGTAGGACAGGTAGGCGAGCAGTACTTC,CSVGQVGEQYF
TRBD2,TRBJ2-5,TRBV9,-,TGTGCCAGCAGCGTACCCCGTAGCGGGAGCCCCGAAGAGACCCAGTACTTC,CASSVPRSGSPEETQYF
TRBD1,TRBJ1-5,TRBV2,-,TGTGCCAGCAGTGGGTCAAGGGGGCGAGATCAGCCCCAGCATTTT,CASSGSRGRDQPQHF
-,TRBJ1-2,TRBV5-5,-,TGTGCCAGCAGAGGCGGAGCTAACTATGGCTACACCTTC,CASRGGANYGYTF
TRBD2,TRBJ2-1,TRBV9,-,TGTGCCAGCAGCGGGACTAGCGGGAGGACACGGTCAAATGAGCAGTTCTTC,CASSGTSGRTRSNEQFF
TRBD2,TRBJ2-3,TRBV19,-,TGTGCCAGTAGTGAGACTAGCGGGAGCACAGATACGCAGTATTTT,CASSETSGSTDTQYF
-,TRBJ1-1,TRBV6-1,-,TGTGCCAGCAGTGAAGCGATCAGTCTGAACACTGAAGCTTTCTTT,CASSEAISLNTEAFF
-,TRBJ2-7,TRBV28,-,TGTGCCAGCAGTACCAGGGACGAGCAGTACTTC,CASSTRDEQYF
-,TRBJ2-3,TRBV6-1,-,TGTGCCAGCACCCCCCTGCTAGCCAATGCAGATACGCAGTATTTT,CASTPLLANADTQYF
-,TRBJ2-7,TRBV7-9,-,TGTGCCAGCAGCTTCCAGGGTGATCGGGACGAGCAGTACTTC,CASSFQGDRDEQYF
-,TRBJ1-1,TRBV5-5,-,TGTGCCAGCAGCTCCAGTTATATTACGACTGAAGCTTTCTTT,CASSSSYITTEAFF
-,TRBJ1-1,TRBV9,-,TGTGCCAGCAGCGTAAACCCAGGGCTGAACACTGAAGCTTTCTTT,CASSVNPGLNTEAFF
-,TRBJ2-3,TRBV9,-,TGTGCCAGCAGCGTAGGGAGCGGAACTAGCACAGATACGCAGTATTTT,CASSVGSGTSTDTQYF
-,TRBJ1-1,TRBV9,-,TGTGCCAGCAGCGCGTCTTCCTTGAACACTGAAGCTTTCTTT,CASSASSLNTEAFF
-,TRBJ2-3,TRBV4-3,-,TGCGCCAGCAGCCCCAAAGCCGGGGATTGGTACACAGATACGCAGTATTTT,CASSPKAGDWYTDTQYF
TRBD1,TRBJ1-2,TRBV5-1,-,TGCGCCAGCACAATCTCCCCAGGACAGGGCTATGGCTACACCTTC,CASTISPGQGYGYTF
TRBD2,TRBJ2-7,TRBV10-2,-,TGCGCCAGCAGTGAGGAGCGGGAGGTCACCTACGAGCAGTACTTC,CASSEEREVTYEQYF
TRBD1,TRBJ2-7,TRBV9,-,TGTGCCAGCAGCGTAGCTGGGGGACAGGGGAGCGAGCAGTACTTC,CASSVAGGQGSEQYF
-,TRBJ1-1,TRBV29-1,-,TGCAGCGTTGAATTGTTCACGGCAGGGGAAGCTTTCTTT,CSVELFTAGEAFF
TRBD2,TRBJ2-7,TRBV5-1,-,TGCGCCAGCAGCTTGGCCGGGACTAGCGGGAGCCCGACCTACGAGCAGTACTTC,CASSLAGTSGSPTYEQYF
TRBD2,TRBJ2-7,TRBV4-3,-,TGCGCCAGCAGCCAAGATAGGCTCCGGACTAGCCGCGAGCAGTACTTC,CASSQDRLRTSREQYF
TRBD2,TRBJ2-3,TRBV9,-,TGTGCCAGCAGCGTGAGGTCTAGCGGGAACCCAGATACGCAGTATTTT,CASSVRSSGNPDTQYF
TRBD1,TRBJ1-5,TRBV13,-,TGTGCCAGCAGCTTCGGGACAGGACCTTATAGCAATCAGCCCCAGCATTTT,CASSFGTGPYSNQPQHF
TRBD2,TRBJ2-1,TRBV6-1,-,TGTGCCAGCCCAGCGGGAGGGCTATCCTACAATGAGCAGTTCTTC,CASPAGGLSYNEQFF
-,TRBJ1-1,TRBV7-3,-,TGTGCCAGCAGCTTAACGACAAACCCGAACACTGAAGCTTTCTTT,CASSLTTNPNTEAFF
TRBD2,TRBJ2-7,TRBV7-3,-,TGTGCCAGCAGCTCGACTAGCAGCTACGAGCAGTACTTC,CASSSTSSYEQYF
TRBD2,TRBJ2-7,TRBV7-9,-,TGTGCCAGCGAGGGGCGGGGGGCCGAGCAGTACTTC,CASEGRGAEQYF
-,TRBJ2-1,TRBV6-6,-,TGTGCCAGCAGTTACTCTTCCCGGGAACGGAACAATGAGCAGTTCTTC,CASSYSSRERNNEQFF
-,TRBJ1-3,TRBV7-2,once,TGTGCCAGCAGCTTAGACGGTACCATCTCTGGAAACACCATATATTTT,CASSLDGTISGNTIYF
TRBD1,TRBJ2-3,TRBV7-8,-,TGTGCCAGCAGCTTGACAGGGGTCACAGATACGCAGTATTTT,CASSLTGVTDTQYF
TRBD1,TRBJ1-5,TRBV9,-,TGTGCCAGCAGCGGCGACAGGGGGGTCAATCAGCCCCAGCATTTT,CASSGDRGVNQPQHF
TRBD2,TRBJ2-7,TRBV6-6,-,TGTGCCAGCAGTTACAGGAGCGGGAGTTACGAGCAGTACTTC,CASSYRSGSYEQYF
-,TRBJ2-7,TRBV27,-,TGTGCCAGCAGTTTCACTACAGGGCGGGAGCAGTACTTC,CASSFTTGREQYF
TRBD2,TRBJ2-5,TRBV2,-,TGTGCCAGCAGCGAGAGGGATCTAGCGGGAGAAAGTTTGGAGACCCAGTACTTC,CASSERDLAGESLETQYF
-,TRBJ2-7,TRBV5-1,once,TGCGCCAGCAGCTCCCCGGACAAATACGAGCAGTACTTC,CASSSPDKYEQYF
-,TRBJ1-1,TRBV19,-,TGTGCCAGTAGTATCCGTTTAGACAGGCCAGAAGCTTTCTTT,CASSIRLDRPEAFF
TRBD1,TRBJ1-3,TRBV4-1,-,TGCGCCAGCAGCCAAGCCGGACAGGGGCTTGGGACCATATATTTT,CASSQAGQGLGTIYF
TRBD1,TRBJ1-2,TRBV28,-,TGTGCCAGCAGTTTGGACAGGGGGAATGGCTACACCTTC,CASSLDRGNGYTF
TRBD1,TRBJ2-7,TRBV7-9,-,TGTGCCAGCAGTTATCCGGGACAGGGGGTGAGGGAGCAGTACTTC,CASSYPGQGVREQYF
TRBD1,TRBJ1-4,TRBV7-9,-,TGTGCCAGCAGCCGAGACAGGGGCGAAGAAAAACTGTTTTTT,CASSRDRGEEKLFF
TRBD2,TRBJ2-3,TRBV10-1,-,TGCGCCAGCAGGGCCGGACTAGCGGGAGGCACAGATACGCAGTATTTT,CASRAGLAGGTDTQYF
TRBD2,TRBJ2-1,TRBV2,-,TGTGCCAGCAGTCCAGGGACTAGCGGCGATGAGCAGTTCTTC,CASSPGTSGDEQFF
-,TRBJ1-1,TRBV7-2,-,TGTGCCAGCAGCTTAGTCCTAGGGGGCACTGAAGCTTTCTTT,CASSLVLGGTEAFF
-,TRBJ1-2,TRBV28,-,TGTGCCAGCACCGTGACAAGCTCAAACTATGGCTACACCTTC,CASTVTSSNYGYTF
TRBD2,TRBJ2-7,TRBV7-3,-,TGTGCCAGCAGCGTAAGCGGGAGCCACTCACCACTCTACGAGCAGTACTTC,CASSVSGSHSPLYEQYF
TRBD2,TRBJ2-3,TRBV4-3,-,TGCGCCAGCAGCCCCCTAGCGGGAGTAAGGACAGATACGCAGTATTTT,CASSPLAGVRTDTQYF
TRBD2,TRBJ2-7,TRBV5-1,-,TGCGCCAGCAGCTTGACGGCGGGAGGGCACGAGCAGTACTTC,CASSLTAGGHEQYF